The clone carrying this TCR beta chain has only one observation. The antigen remains unidentified. CD25-based Treg depletion was applied to purified naive CD4+ T cells. Constant-region reverse primers amplified full-length variable regions, followed by semi-nested Nested Universal Primer A PCR. TCRdb fed the 5' RACE reads into MiXCR, producing one record per CDR3 protein. The sample shows more than 6,500 distinct CDR3 sequences, roughly 47% of them seen only once. Germline CDR1 reads DFQATT; CDR2 reads SNEGSKA (reference sequence). This CDR3 comprises 13 residues. The V gene lost 3 bases and the J gene lost 3 bases, with 10 bases spanning the gap. Overall study results and limits: In terms of TCR gene usage, tumor memory CD4+ T cells clustered together with blood and lymph node memory CD4+ cells, as well as with lymph node naive CD4+ cells.

The TCR was taken from a female donor with breast cancer. Sequences were obtained from naive CD4+ T cells sorted from a lymph node. Subset given: naive CD4+ T cells, CD4+CD45RA+CD25-. This chain links TRBV20-1 with TRBJ2-3, with no clear D. In nucleotides, the CDR3 is TGCAGTGCTAGCCGATTGTTGACAGATACGCAGTATTTT. This encodes CSASRLLTDTQYF.